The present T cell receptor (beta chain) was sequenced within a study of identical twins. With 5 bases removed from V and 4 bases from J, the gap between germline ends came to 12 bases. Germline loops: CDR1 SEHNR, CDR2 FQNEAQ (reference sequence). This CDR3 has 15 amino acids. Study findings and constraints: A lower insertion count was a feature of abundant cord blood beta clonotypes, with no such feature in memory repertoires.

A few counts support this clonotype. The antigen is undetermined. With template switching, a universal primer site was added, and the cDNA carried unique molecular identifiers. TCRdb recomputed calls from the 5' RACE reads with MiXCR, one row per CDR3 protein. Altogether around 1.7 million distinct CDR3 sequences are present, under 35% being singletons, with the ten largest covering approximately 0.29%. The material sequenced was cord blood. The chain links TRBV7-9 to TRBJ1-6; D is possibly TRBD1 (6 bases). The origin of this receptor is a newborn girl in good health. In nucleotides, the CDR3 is TGTGCCAGCAGCCCGGACAGCCAGTATAATTCACCCCTCCACTTT. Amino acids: CASSPDSQYNSPLHF.